Sequencing of this T cell receptor (beta chain) was carried out in a study of blood T cell repertoires in COVID-19. The wider study: The analysed material was cDNA or gDNA that came from T cells, B-cell-depleted T cells, or PBMCs.

This clone was seen a handful of times. Germline-derived CDR1 and CDR2 are SGHTA and FQGTGA. V shed 5 bases and J 5 bases; nucleotides not matched to a gene: 16. This CDR3 is 17 amino acids long. In the original analysis: Reference gene primers were amplified, and this amplification served to estimate nucleated cell counts. Clones were sequenced by immunoSEQ multiplex PCR, and TCRdb holds only the in-frame ones, with some missing. D and trimming were read from the DNA, whereas the V and J calls and clone size are those reported in that table. The sample yields 290,000 or so clones, 85% to 90% seen once. Cohorts were determined from participant-reported clinical history.

The receptor's source is a woman under 30 with acute COVID-19. The V and J genes are TRBV7-3 and TRBJ2-5; TRBD2 matches at 8 bases. The sample consisted of PBMCs or T cells enriched from blood (not recorded which). CDR3 amino acids: CASSQQVGLGVDETQYF. CDR3 in DNA: TGTGCCAGCAGCCAACAAGTGGGACTAGGGGTGGATGAGACCCAGTACTTC.